The text below deals with one TCR beta chain. This entry belongs to a study of cytomegalovirus exposure and HLA in healthy donors. Trimming pared 4 bases from V and 0 bases from J, leaving 9 bases between. The CDR3 length is 15 residues. Germline loops: CDR1 MGHRA, CDR2 YSYEKL. TCRdb's copy holds only in-frame clones and misses some; the assay was immunoSEQ multiplex PCR. This sample has some 71,000 clones, with 85% to 95% found just once. Sequencing was carried out using PBMCs. The chain combines TRBV4-1 with TRBJ1-4; D gene uncertain. The receptor was isolated from a woman aged 18-29 years in good health and CMV-seronegative. The CDR3 coding sequence is TGCGCCAGCAGCCCGAGGGATGCAACTAATGAAAAACTGTTTTTT. This gives the protein CASSPRDATNEKLFF.